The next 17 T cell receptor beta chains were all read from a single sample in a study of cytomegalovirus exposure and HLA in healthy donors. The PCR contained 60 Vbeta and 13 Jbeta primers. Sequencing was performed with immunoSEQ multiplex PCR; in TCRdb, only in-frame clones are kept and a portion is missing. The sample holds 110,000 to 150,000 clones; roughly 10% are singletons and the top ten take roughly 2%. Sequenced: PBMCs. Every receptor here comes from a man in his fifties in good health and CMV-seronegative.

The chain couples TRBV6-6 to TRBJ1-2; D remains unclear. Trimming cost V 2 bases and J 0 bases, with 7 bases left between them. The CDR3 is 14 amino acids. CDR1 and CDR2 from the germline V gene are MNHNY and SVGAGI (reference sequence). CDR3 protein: CASSYQTTNYGYTF. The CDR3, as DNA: TGTGCCAGCAGTTACCAGACTACTAACTATGGCTACACCTTC.

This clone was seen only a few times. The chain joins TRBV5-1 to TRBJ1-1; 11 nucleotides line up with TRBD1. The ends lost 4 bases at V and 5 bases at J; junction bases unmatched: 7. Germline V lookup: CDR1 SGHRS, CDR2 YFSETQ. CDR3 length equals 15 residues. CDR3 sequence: CASSRRTGGETEAFF. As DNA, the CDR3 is TGCGCCAGCAGCCGGAGGACAGGGGGCGAAACTGAAGCTTTCTTT. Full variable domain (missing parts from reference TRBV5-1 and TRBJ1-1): KAGVTQTPRYLIKTRGQQVTLSCSPISGHRSVSWYQQTPGQGLQFLFEYFSETQRNKGNFPGRFSGRQFSNSRSEMNVSTLELGDSALYLCASSRRTGGETEAFFGQGTRLTVV.

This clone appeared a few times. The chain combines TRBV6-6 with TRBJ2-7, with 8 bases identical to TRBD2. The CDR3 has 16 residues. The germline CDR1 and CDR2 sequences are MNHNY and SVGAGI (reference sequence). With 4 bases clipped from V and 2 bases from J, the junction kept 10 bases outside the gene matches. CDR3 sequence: CASSSPKSGRPYEQYF. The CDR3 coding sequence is TGTGCCAGCAGTTCGCCTAAGAGCGGGAGACCCTACGAGCAGTACTTC.

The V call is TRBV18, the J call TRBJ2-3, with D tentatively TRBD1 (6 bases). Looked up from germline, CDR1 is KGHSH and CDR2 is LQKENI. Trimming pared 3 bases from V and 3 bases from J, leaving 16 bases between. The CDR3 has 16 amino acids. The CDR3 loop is CASSPGRGGRTDTQYF. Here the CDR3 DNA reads TGTGCCAGCTCACCGGGTAGAGGGGGTCGGACAGATACGCAGTATTTT.

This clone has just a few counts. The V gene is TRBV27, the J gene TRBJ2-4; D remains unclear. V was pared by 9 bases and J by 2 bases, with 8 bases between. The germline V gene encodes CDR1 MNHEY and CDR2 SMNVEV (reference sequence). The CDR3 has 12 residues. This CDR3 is CARRFSKNIQYF. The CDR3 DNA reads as TGTGCCAGACGGTTCTCCAAAAACATTCAGTACTTC.

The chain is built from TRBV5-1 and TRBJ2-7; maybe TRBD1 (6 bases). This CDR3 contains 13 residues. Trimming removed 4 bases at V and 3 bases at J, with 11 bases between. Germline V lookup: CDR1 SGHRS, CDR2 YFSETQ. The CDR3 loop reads CASSTDRGYEQYF. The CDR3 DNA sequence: TGCGCCAGCAGCACGGACAGAGGCTACGAGCAGTACTTC.

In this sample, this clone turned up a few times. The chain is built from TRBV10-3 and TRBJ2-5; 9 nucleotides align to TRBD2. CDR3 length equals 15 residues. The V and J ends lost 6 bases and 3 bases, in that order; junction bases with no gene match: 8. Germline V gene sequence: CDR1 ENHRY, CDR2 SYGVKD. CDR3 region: CAIRGAGGWEETQYF. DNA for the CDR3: TGTGCCATCAGGGGAGCGGGGGGCTGGGAAGAGACCCAGTACTTC.

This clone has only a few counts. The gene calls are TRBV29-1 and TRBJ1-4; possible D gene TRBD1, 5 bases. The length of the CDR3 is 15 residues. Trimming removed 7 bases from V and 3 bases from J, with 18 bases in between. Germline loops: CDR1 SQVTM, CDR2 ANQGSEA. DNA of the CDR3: TGCAGCGCTCGGGACGGGAGCAGGTCTAATGAAAAACTGTTTTTT. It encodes CSARDGSRSNEKLFF.

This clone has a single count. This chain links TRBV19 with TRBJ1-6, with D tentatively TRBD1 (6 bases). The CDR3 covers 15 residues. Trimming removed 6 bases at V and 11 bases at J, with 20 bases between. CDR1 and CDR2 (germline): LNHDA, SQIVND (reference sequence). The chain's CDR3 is CASSHTRQAQAPLHF. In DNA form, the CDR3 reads TGTGCCAGTAGCCACACCAGACAGGCCCAGGCACCCCTCCACTTT. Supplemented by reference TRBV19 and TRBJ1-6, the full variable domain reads DGGITQSPKYLFRKEGQNVTLSCEQNLNHDAMYWYRQDPGQGLRLIYYSQIVNDFQKGDIAEGYSVSREKKESFPLTVTSAQKNPTAFYLCASSHTRQAQAPLHFGNGTRLTVT.

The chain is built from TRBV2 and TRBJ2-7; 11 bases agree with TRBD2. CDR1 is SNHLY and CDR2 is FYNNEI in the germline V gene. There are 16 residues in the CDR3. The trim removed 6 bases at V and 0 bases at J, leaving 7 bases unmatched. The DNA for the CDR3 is TGTGCCAGCAGGCTTAGCGGGGGGGATAGCTCCTACGAGCAGTACTTC. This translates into CASRLSGGDSSYEQYF.

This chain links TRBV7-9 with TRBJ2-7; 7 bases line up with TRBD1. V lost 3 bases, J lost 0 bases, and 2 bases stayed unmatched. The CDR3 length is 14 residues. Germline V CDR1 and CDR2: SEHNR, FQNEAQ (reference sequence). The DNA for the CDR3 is TGTGCCAGCAGCTTGGGACAGCCCTCCTACGAGCAGTACTTC. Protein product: CASSLGQPSYEQYF.

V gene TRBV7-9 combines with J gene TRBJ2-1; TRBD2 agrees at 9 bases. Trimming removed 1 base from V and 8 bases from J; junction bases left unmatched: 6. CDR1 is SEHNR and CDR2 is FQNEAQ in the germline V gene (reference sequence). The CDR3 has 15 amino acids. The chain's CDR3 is CASSLVLAGSYEQFF. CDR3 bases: TGTGCCAGCAGCTTAGTTCTAGCGGGAAGCTATGAGCAGTTCTTC.

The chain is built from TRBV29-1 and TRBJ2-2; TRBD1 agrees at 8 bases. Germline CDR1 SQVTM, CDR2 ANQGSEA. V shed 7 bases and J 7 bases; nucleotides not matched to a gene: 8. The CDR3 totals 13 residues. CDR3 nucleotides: TGCAGCGCCCGGACAGGGAGGAGCGGGGAGCTGTTTTTT. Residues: CSARTGRSGELFF.

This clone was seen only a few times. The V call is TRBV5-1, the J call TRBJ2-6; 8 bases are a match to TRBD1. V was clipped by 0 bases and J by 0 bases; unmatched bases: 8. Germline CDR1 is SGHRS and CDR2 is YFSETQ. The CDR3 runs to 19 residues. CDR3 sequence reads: CASSLVGQGAFSGANVLTF. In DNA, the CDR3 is TGCGCCAGCAGCTTGGTAGGGCAGGGGGCCTTCTCTGGGGCCAACGTCCTGACTTTC. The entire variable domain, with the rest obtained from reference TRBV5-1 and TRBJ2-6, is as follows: KAGVTQTPRYLIKTRGQQVTLSCSPISGHRSVSWYQQTPGQGLQFLFEYFSETQRNKGNFPGRFSGRQFSNSRSEMNVSTLELGDSALYLCASSLVGQGAFSGANVLTFGAGSRLTVL.

The CDR3 region has the DNA TGTGCCAGCAGTTTTGTAGGCAGGGTGACTGAAGCTTTCTTT. Its translation is CASSFVGRVTEAFF. The rearrangement joins TRBV27 to TRBJ1-1, with D perhaps matching TRBD1 (5 bases). Trimming cost V 3 bases and J 5 bases, with 13 bases left between them. This CDR3 has 14 amino acids. Per germline, CDR1 MNHEY and CDR2 SMNVEV (reference sequence).

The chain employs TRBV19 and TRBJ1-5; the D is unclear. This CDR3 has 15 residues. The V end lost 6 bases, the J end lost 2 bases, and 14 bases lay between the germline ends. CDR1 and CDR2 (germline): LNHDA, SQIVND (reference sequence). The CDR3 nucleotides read TGTGCCAGTAGCTACGGGGTCCTGGGCAATCAGCCCCAGCATTTT. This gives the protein CASSYGVLGNQPQHF.

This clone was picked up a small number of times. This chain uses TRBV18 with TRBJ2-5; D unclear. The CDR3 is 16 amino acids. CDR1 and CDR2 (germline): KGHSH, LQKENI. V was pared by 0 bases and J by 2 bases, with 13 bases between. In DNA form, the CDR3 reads TGTGCCAGCTCACCACCGGCAGGTGGGCAACAAGAGACCCAGTACTTC. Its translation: CASSPPAGGQQETQYF.